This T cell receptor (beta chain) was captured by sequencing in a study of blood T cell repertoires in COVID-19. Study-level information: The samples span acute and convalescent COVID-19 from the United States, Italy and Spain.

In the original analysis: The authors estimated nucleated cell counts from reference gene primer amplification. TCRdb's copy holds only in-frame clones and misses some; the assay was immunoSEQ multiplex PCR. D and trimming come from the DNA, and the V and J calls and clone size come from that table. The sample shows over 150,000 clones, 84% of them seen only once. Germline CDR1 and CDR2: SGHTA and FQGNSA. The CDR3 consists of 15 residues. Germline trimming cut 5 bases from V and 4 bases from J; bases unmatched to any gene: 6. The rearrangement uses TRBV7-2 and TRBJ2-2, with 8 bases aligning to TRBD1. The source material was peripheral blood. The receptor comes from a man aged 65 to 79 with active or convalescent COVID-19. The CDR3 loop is CASSPGQGPTGELFF. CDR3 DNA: TGTGCCAGCAGCCCAGGACAGGGACCCACCGGGGAGCTGTTTTTT.